This T cell receptor beta chain was obtained from a study of cytomegalovirus exposure and HLA in healthy donors. The CDR3 runs to 13 residues. Trimming took 7 bases from V and 2 from J, leaving 10 bases between them. Germline V gives CDR1 SNHLY, CDR2 FYNNEI. This clone has a handful of counts. This PCR relied on a set of 60 Vbeta primers and 13 Jbeta primers. The data were produced by immunoSEQ multiplex PCR, yet TCRdb's version contains in-frame clones alone and is incomplete. Of about 180,000 clones listed, roughly 82% are singletons. Specimen: PBMCs. This sequence originates from a man between 35 and 55 years old in good health and CMV-seronegative. The chain carries TRBV2 and TRBJ2-3; D is possibly TRBD2 (5 bases). This CDR3 is CASNGGSTDTQYF. The CDR3 DNA reads as TGTGCCAGCAATGGCGGGTCCACAGATACGCAGTATTTT.